The sequence of this TCR beta chain was determined in a study of T cell clones after liver transplantation. Across the study: Without induction therapy, subjects received standard immunosuppression until 12-24 months post-transplant. Study observations and caveats: Compared with third party-reactive sequences, donor-reactive ones declined more, independent of withdrawal success. Graft donor-reactive T cells may have migrated into the graft rather than being deleted.

This clone was found a few times. Its specificity is unknown. Sorting of unstimulated PBMCs yielded separate CD3+CD4+ and CD3+CD8+ fractions. The data were produced by immunoSEQ multiplex PCR, yet TCRdb's version contains in-frame clones alone and is incomplete. The sample has more than 95,000 clones, more than 75% seen once. The source is a human donor who received a liver transplant. Sample: CD4+ T cells from blood, taken before liver transplant.

CDR3: CASSPVPTYNEKLFF. The CDR3 DNA reads as TGTGCCAGTAGTCCCGTTCCTACATATAATGAAAAACTGTTTTTT. The chain has TRBV19 and TRBJ1-4; D uncertain. The CDR3 runs to 15 residues. The V gene's germline CDR1 is LNHDA and CDR2 SQIVND (reference sequence). V was cut by 5 bases and J by 4 bases, with 14 bases left in between.